This T cell receptor beta chain was sequenced in a study of PD-1 blockade in classical Hodgkin lymphoma. Study findings and constraints: CD4+ TCR diversity climbed significantly by C4D1, unlike CD8+ TCR diversity.

The time point denotes: cycle 4 day 1 (C4D1), after 5 to 7 weeks of nivolumab. Following autologous stem cell transplantation, relapse occurred in every patient, and exposure to brentuximab vedotin varied. Notes on this clone: Its specificity is not known.

Profiled with immunoSEQ multiplex PCR; TCRdb holds only in-frame clones, not every one. Among tens of thousands of clones listed, 81% were seen once. Source: peripheral blood mononuclear cells (PBMCs), taken before the fourth cycle of nivolumab. The sequence derives from a human donor with classical Hodgkin lymphoma.

The CDR3 region is CASSYSVTGVGELFF. The DNA of the CDR3 is TGTGCCAGCAGTTACTCGGTGACAGGGGTCGGGGAGCTGTTTTTT. The chain joins TRBV6-5 to TRBJ2-2; 8 bases line up with TRBD1. This CDR3 has 15 residues. Germline lookup yields CDR1 MNHEY and CDR2 SVGAGI. J lost 7 bases, V lost 0 bases, and 4 bases had no gene match.